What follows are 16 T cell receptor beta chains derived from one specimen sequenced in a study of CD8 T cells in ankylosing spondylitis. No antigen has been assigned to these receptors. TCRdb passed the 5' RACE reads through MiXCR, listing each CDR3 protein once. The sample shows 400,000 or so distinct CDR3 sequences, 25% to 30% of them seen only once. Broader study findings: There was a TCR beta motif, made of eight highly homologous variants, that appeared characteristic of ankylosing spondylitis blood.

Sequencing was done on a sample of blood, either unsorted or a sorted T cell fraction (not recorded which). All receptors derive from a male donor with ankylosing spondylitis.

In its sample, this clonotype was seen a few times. The CDR3 is CASSPTSGNSNEQFF. The CDR3 region has the DNA TGTGCCAGCAGCCCGACTAGCGGGAATTCCAATGAGCAGTTCTTC. This chain joins TRBV7-9 and TRBJ2-1, with 11 bases fitting TRBD2. Germline-derived CDR1 and CDR2 are SEHNR and FQNEAQ (reference sequence). The CDR3 loop spans 15 amino acids. J lost 6 bases, V lost 5 bases, and 6 bases had no gene match. Looking up the rest from reference TRBV7-9 and TRBJ2-1 gives the full variable domain: DTGVSQNPRHKITKRGQNVTFRCDPISEHNRLYWYRQTLGQGPEFLTYFQNEAQLEKSRLLSDRFSAERPKGSFSTLEIQRTEQGDSAMYLCASSPTSGNSNEQFFGPGTRLTVL.

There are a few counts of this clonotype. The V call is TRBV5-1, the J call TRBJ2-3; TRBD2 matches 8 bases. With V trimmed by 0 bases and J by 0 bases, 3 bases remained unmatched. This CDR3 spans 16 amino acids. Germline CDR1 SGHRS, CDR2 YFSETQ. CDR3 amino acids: CASSLETSASTDTQYF. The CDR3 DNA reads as TGCGCCAGCAGCTTGGAGACTAGCGCAAGCACAGATACGCAGTATTTT.

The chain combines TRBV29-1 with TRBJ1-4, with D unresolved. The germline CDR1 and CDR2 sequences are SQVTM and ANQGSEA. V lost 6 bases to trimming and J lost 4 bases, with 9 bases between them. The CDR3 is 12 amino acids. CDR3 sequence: CSVSDGNEKLFF. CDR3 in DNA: TGCAGCGTCTCGGACGGTAATGAAAAACTGTTTTTT.

CDR3 residues: CASSPPRGGSYEQYF. The DNA for the CDR3 is TGTGCCAGCAGCCCCCCCCGCGGGGGATCCTACGAGCAGTACTTC. The J gene is TRBJ2-7, the V gene TRBV7-8; TRBD2 matches at 7 bases. Germline CDR1 reads SGHVS; CDR2 reads FQNEAQ. CDR3 length: 15 amino acids. With 5 bases clipped from V and 1 base from J, the junction kept 8 bases outside the gene matches.

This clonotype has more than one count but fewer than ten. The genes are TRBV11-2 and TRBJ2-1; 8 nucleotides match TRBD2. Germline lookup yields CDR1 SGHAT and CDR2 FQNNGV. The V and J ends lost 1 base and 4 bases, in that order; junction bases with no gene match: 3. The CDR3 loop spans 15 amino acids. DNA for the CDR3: TGTGCCAGCAGCTTAGGGGCTAGCGGGTACAATGAGCAGTTCTTC. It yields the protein CASSLGASGYNEQFF.

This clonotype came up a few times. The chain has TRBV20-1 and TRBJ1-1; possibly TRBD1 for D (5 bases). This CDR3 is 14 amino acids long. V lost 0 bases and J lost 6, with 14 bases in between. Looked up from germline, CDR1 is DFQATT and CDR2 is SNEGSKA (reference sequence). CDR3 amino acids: CSARDLPGGAEAFF. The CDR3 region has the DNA TGCAGTGCTAGAGATCTCCCCGGGGGAGCTGAAGCTTTCTTT.

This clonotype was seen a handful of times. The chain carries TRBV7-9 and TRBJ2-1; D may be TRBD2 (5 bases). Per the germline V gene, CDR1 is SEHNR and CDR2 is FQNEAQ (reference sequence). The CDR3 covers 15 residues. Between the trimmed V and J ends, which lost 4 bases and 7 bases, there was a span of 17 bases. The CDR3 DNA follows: TGTGCCAGCAGCTCGAAGGAGGTTCTAGGGAATGAGCAGTTCTTC. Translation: CASSSKEVLGNEQFF. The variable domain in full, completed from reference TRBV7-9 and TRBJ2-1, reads DTGVSQNPRHKITKRGQNVTFRCDPISEHNRLYWYRQTLGQGPEFLTYFQNEAQLEKSRLLSDRFSAERPKGSFSTLEIQRTEQGDSAMYLCASSSKEVLGNEQFFGPGTRLTVL.

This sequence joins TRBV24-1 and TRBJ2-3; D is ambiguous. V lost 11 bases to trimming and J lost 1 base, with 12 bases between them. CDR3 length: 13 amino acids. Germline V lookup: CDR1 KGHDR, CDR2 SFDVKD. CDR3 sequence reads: CAITDRGTDTQYF. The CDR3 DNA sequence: TGTGCCATCACCGATCGGGGCACAGATACGCAGTATTTT.

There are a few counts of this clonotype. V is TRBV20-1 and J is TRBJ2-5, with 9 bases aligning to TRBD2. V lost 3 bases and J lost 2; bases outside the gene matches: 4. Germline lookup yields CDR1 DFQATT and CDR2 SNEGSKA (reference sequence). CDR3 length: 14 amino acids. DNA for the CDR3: TGCAGTGCTAGGCGACTAGCGGATCAAGAGACCCAGTACTTC. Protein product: CSARRLADQETQYF.

The CDR3 sequence: CASSPIAGGAYEQYF. In DNA form, the CDR3 reads TGTGCCAGCAGCCCTATAGCGGGAGGGGCCTACGAGCAGTACTTC. The V call is TRBV7-9, the J call TRBJ2-7, with TRBD2 identical over 11 bases. V dropped 5 bases and J dropped 2; count of bases not matched to a gene: 5. CDR3 size: 15 residues. The germline V gene has CDR1 SEHNR and CDR2 FQNEAQ (reference sequence).

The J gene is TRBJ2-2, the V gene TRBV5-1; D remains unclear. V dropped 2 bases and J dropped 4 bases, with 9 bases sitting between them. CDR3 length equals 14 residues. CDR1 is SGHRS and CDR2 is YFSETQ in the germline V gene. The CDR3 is CASSFGSFTGELFF. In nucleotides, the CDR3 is TGCGCCAGCAGCTTTGGCAGCTTCACCGGGGAGCTGTTTTTT.

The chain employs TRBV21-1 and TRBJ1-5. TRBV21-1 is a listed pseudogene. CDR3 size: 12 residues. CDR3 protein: CASSKEDQPQHF. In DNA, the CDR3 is TGTGCCAGCAGCAAAGAAGACCAGCCCCAGCATTTT.

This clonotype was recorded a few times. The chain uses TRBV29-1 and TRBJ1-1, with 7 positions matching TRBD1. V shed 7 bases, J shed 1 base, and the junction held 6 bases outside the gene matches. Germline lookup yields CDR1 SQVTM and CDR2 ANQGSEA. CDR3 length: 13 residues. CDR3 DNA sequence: TGCAGCGCTAAGGACAGGTCGAACACTGAAGCTTTCTTT. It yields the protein CSAKDRSNTEAFF.

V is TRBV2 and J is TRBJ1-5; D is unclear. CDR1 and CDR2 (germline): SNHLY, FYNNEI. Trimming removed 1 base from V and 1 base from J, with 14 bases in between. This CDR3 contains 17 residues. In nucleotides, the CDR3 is TGTGCCAGCAGTGAAGGGGTGAGTGGGTGGAGCAATCAGCCCCAGCATTTT. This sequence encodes CASSEGVSGWSNQPQHF.

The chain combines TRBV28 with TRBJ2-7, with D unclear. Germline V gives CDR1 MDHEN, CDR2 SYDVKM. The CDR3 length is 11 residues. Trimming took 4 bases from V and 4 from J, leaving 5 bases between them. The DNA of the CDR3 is TGTGCCAGCAGTTCCGAATACGAGCAGTACGTC. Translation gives CASSSEYEQYV.

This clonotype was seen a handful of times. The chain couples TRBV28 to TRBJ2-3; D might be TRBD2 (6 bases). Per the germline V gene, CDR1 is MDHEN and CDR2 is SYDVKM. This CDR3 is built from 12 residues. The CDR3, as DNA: TGTGCGACTGGCGGGATCGCAGATACGCAGTATTTT. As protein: CATGGIADTQYF.